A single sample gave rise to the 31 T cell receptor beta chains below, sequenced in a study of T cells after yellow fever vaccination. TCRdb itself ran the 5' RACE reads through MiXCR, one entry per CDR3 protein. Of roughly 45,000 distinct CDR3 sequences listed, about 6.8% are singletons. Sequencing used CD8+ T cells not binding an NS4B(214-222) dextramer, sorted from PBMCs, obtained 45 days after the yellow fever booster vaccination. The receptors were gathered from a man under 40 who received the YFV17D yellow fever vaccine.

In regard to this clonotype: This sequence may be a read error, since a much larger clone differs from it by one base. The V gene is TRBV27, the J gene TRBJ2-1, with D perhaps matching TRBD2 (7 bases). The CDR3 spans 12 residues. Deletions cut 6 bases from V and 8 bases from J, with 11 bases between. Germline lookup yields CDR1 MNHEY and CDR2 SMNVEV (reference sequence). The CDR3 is CASSGGLYEQFF. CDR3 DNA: TGTGCCAGCAGCGGGGGGCTATATGAGCAGTTCTTC.

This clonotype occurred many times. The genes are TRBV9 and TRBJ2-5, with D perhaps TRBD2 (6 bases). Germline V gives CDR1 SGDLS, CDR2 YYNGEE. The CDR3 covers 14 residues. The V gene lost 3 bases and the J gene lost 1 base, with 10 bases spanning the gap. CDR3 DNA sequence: TGTGCCAGCAGCGGGGGAGGCACCCAAGAGACCCAGTACTTC. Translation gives CASSGGGTQETQYF.

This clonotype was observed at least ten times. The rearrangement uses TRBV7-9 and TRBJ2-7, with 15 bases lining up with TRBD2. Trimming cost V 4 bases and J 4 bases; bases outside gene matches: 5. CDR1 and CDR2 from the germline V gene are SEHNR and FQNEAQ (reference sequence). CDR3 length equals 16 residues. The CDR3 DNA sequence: TGTGCCAGCAGCTCCTGGACTAGCGGGAGGGCTTACGAGCAGTACTTC. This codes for CASSSWTSGRAYEQYF.

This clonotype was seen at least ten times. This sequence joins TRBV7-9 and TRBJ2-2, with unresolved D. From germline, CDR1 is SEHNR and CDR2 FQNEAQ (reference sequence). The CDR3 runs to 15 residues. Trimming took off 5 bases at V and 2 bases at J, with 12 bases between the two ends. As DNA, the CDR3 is TGTGCCAGCAGCCCGACGGAAATCAACACCGGGGAGCTGTTTTTT. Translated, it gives CASSPTEINTGELFF. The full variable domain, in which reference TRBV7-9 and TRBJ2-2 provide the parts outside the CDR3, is DTGVSQNPRHKITKRGQNVTFRCDPISEHNRLYWYRQTLGQGPEFLTYFQNEAQLEKSRLLSDRFSAERPKGSFSTLEIQRTEQGDSAMYLCASSPTEINTGELFFGEGSRLTVL.

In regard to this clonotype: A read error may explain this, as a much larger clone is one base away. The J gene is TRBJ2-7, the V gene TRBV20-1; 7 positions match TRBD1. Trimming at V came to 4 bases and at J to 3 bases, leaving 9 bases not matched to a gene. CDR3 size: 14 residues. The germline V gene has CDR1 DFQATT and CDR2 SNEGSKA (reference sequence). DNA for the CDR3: TGCAGTGCTACCGGACAGGTATCCCTCTACGAGCAGTACTTC. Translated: CSATGQVSLYEQYF.

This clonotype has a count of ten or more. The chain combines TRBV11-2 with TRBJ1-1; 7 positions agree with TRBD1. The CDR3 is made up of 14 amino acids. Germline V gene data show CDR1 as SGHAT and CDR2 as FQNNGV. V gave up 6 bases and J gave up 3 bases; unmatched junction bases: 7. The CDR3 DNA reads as TGTGCCAGCAGGGTGCACAGGGGCGACACTGAAGCTTTCTTT. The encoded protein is CASRVHRGDTEAFF.

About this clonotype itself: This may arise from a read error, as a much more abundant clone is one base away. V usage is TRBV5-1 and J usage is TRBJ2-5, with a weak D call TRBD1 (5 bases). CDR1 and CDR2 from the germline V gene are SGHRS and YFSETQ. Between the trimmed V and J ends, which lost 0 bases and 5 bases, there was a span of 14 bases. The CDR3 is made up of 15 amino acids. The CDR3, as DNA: TGCGCCAGCAGCTTGGCGACAAGGGGCAGTGAGACCCAGTACTTC. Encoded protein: CASSLATRGSETQYF.

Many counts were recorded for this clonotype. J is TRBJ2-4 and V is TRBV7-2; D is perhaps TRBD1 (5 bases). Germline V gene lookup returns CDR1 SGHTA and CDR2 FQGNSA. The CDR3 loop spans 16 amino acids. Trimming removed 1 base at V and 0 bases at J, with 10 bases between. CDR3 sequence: CASSLEWTLAKNIQYF. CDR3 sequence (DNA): TGTGCCAGCAGCTTAGAATGGACATTAGCCAAAAACATTCAGTACTTC.

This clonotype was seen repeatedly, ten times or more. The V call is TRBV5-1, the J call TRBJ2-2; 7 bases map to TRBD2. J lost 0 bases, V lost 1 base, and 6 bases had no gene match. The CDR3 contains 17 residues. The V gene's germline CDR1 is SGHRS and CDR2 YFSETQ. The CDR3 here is CASSLRSGTANTGELFF. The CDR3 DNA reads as TGCGCCAGCAGCTTGAGAAGCGGGACCGCGAACACCGGGGAGCTGTTTTTT.

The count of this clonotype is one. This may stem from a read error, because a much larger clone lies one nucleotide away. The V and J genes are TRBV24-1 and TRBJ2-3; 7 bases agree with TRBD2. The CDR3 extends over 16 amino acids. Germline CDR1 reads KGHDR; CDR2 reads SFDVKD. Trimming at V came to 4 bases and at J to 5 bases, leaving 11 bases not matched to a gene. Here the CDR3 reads CATSDSGGGEGDTQYF. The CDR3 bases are TGTGCCACCAGTGACAGCGGTGGGGGGGAAGGAGATACGCAGTATTTT.

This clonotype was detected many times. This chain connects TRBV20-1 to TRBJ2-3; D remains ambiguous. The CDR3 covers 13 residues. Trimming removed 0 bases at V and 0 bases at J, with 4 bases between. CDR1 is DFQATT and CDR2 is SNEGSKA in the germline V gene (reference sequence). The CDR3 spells CSARDGSTDTQYF. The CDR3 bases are TGCAGTGCTAGAGACGGGAGCACAGATACGCAGTATTTT.

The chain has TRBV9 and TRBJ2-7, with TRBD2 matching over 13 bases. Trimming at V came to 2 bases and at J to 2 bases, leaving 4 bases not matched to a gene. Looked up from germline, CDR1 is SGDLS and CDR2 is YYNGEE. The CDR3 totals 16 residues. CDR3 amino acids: CASSVGLAGNTYEQYF. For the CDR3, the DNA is TGTGCCAGCAGCGTGGGACTAGCGGGGAATACCTACGAGCAGTACTTC. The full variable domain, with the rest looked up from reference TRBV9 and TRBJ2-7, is DSGVTQTPKHLITATGQRVTLRCSPRSGDLSVYWYQQSLDQGLQFLIQYYNGEERAKGNILERFSAQQFPDLHSELNLSSLELGDSALYFCASSVGLAGNTYEQYFGPGTRLTVT.

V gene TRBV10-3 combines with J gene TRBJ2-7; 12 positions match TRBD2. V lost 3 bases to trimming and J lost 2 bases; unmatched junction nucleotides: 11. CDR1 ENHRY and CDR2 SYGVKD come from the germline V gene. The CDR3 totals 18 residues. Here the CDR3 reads CAISEGTSGPGGPYEQYF. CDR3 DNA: TGTGCCATCAGTGAAGGGACTAGCGGGCCTGGAGGGCCCTACGAGCAGTACTTC.

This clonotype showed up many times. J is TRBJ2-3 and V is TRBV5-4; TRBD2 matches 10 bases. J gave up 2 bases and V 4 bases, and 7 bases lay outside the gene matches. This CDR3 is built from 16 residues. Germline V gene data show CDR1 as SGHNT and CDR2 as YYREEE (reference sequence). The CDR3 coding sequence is TGTGCCAGCAGCCTGACTAGCGGGTTTTTCACAGATACGCAGTATTTT. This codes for CASSLTSGFFTDTQYF.

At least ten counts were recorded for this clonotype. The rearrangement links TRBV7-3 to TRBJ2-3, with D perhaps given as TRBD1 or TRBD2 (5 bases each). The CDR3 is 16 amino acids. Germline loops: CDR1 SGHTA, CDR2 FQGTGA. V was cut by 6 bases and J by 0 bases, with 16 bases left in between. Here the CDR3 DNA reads TGTGCCAGCAGGTCCTGGGGGTGGCCCAGCACAGATACGCAGTATTTT. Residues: CASRSWGWPSTDTQYF.

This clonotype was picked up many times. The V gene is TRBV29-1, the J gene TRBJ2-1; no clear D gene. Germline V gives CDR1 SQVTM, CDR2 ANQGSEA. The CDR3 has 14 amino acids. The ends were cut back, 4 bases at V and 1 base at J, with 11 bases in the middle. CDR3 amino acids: CSVVWVSSYNEQFF. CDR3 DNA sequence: TGCAGCGTTGTCTGGGTTTCGTCCTACAATGAGCAGTTCTTC.

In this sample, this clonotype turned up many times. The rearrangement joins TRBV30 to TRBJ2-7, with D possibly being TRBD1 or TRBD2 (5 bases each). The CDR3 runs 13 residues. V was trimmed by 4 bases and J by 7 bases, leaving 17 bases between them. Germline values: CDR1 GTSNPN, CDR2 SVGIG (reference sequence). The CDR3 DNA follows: TGTGCCTGGATCGACCAGGTGGGGACGGAGCAGTACTTC. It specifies CAWIDQVGTEQYF.

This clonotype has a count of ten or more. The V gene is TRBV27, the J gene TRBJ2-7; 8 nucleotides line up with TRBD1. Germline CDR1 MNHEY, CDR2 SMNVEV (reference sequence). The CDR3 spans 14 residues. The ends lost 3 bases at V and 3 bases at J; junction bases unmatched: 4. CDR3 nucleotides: TGTGCCAGCAGTTTCCGGGACAGGTACTACGAGCAGTACTTC. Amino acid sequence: CASSFRDRYYEQYF.

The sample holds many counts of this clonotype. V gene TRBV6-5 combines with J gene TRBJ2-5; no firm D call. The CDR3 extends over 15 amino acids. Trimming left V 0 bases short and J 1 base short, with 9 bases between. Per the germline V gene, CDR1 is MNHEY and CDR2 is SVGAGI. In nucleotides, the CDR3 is TGTGCCAGCAGTTACTCGGGTCAGATCCAAGAGACCCAGTACTTC. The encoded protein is CASSYSGQIQETQYF.

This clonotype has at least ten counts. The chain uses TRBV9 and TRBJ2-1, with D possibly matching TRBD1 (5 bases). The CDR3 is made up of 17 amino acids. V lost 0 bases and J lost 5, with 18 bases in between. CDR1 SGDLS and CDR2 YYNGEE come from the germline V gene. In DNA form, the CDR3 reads TGTGCCAGCAGCGTAGTAGGTGAAGGGGTACCGAACAATGAGCAGTTCTTC. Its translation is CASSVVGEGVPNNEQFF.

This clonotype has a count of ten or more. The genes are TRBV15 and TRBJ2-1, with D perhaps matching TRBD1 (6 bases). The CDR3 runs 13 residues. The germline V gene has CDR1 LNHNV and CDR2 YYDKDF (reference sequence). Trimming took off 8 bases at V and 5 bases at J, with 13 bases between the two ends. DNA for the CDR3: TGTGCCACCGTAGGGGGACAACACAATGAGCAGTTCTTC. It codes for CATVGGQHNEQFF.

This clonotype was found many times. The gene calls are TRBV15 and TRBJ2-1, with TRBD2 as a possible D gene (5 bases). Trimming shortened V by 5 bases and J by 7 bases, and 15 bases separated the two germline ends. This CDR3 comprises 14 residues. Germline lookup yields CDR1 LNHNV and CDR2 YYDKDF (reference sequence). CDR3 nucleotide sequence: TGTGCCACCAGCCGGACTGCAACTCTTAATGAGCAGTTCTTC. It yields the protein CATSRTATLNEQFF.

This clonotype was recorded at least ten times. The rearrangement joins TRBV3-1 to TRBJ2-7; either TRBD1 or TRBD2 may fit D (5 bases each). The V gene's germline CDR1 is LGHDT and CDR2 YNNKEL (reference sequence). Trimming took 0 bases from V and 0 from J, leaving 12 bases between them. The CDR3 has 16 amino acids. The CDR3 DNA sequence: TGTGCCAGCAGCCAAGATGAGTGGGGGAGCTCCTACGAGCAGTACTTC. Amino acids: CASSQDEWGSSYEQYF.

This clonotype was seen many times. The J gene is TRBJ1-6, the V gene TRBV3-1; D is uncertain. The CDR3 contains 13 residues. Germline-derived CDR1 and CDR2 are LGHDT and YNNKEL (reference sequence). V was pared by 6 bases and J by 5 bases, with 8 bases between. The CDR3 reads CASRDFDNSPLHF. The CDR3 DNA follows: TGTGCCAGCAGGGATTTCGATAATTCACCCCTCCACTTT.

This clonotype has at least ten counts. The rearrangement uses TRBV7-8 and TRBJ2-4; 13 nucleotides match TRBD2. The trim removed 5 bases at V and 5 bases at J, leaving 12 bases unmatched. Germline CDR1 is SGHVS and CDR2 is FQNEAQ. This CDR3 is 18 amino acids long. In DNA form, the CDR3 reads TGTGCCAGCAGCCCTTACGCCGGACTAGCGGGAGAGCAAAACATTCAGTACTTC. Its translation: CASSPYAGLAGEQNIQYF.

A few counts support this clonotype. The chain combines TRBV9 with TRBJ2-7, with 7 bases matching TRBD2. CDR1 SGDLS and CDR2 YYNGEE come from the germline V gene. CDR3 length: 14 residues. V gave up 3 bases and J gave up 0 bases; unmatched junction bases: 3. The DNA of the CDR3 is TGTGCCAGCAGCGATGGGGGGGTCTCCTACGAGCAGTACTTC. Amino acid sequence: CASSDGGVSYEQYF.

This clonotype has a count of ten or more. CDR3 bases: TGCAGTGCTGGGCCGGAGGGGAGTTTAGAGACCCAGTACTTC. This codes for CSAGPEGSLETQYF. V and J are TRBV20-1 and TRBJ2-5; possible D gene TRBD2, 6 bases. The germline gives CDR1 DFQATT, CDR2 SNEGSKA (reference sequence). Trimming stripped 5 bases from V and 4 bases from J, with 17 bases between. This CDR3 contains 14 residues.

In DNA, the CDR3 is TGTGCCAGCACCGCGACTAGTCGAGATGAGCAGTTCTTC. This codes for CASTATSRDEQFF. V and J are TRBV27 and TRBJ2-1; maybe TRBD2 (6 bases). CDR3 length: 13 residues. Germline V gene lookup returns CDR1 MNHEY and CDR2 SMNVEV (reference sequence). V was shortened by 7 bases and J by 8 bases, with 15 bases between the two germline ends.

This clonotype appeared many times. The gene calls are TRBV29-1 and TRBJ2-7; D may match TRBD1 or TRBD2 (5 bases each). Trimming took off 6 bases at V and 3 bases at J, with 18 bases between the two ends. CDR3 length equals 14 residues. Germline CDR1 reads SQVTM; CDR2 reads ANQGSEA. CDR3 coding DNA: TGCAGCGTCGTAAACCGGGACGCGGGCTACGAGCAGTACTTC. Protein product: CSVVNRDAGYEQYF.

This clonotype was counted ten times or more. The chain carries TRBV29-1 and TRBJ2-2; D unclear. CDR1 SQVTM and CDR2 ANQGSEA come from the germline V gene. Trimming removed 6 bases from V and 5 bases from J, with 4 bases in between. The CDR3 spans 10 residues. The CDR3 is CSVGTGELFF. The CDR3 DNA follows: TGCAGCGTCGGAACCGGGGAGCTGTTTTTT.

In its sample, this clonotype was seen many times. The chain's CDR3 is CASRSGLDEQYF. The DNA of the CDR3 is TGCGCCAGCAGGTCTGGGTTGGACGAGCAGTACTTC. The chain joins TRBV5-1 to TRBJ2-7; D is ambiguous. The V gene lost 5 bases and the J gene lost 5 bases, with 11 bases spanning the gap. In germline, CDR1 is SGHRS, CDR2 YFSETQ. The CDR3 is made up of 12 amino acids.